The next 31 T cell receptor beta chains were all read from a single sample in a study of T cells after yellow fever vaccination. TCRdb ran MiXCR on the 5' RACE reads and lists one entry per CDR3 protein. Here the sample spans under 350,000 distinct CDR3 sequences, roughly 3.9% being singletons. This specimen consisted of PBMCs, obtained 5 days after the yellow fever booster vaccination. These receptors were taken from a man between 18 and 29 years old who received the YFV17D yellow fever vaccine.

The CDR3 region is CASSWGRRGGGGYTF. The CDR3 DNA follows: TGTGCCAGCAGTTGGGGGAGGCGCGGGGGAGGTGGCTACACCTTC. The genes are TRBV27 and TRBJ1-2; TRBD1 might be the D (5 bases). This CDR3 comprises 15 residues. Germline V CDR1 and CDR2: MNHEY, SMNVEV (reference sequence). V dropped 4 bases and J dropped 7 bases, with 19 bases sitting between them.

This clonotype was observed at least ten times. The chain joins TRBV10-2 to TRBJ2-7; D uncertain. The CDR3 spans 12 residues. Germline V gives CDR1 WSHSY, CDR2 SAAADI. Deletions cut 3 bases from V and 3 bases from J, with 6 bases between. DNA for the CDR3: TGCGCCAGCAGTGATGGGTTCTACGAGCAGTACGTC. Residues: CASSDGFYEQYV.

This clonotype showed up just a few times. V gene TRBV2 combines with J gene TRBJ2-5, with no clear D. Trimming stripped 3 bases from V and 4 bases from J, with 18 bases between. Looked up from germline, CDR1 is SNHLY and CDR2 is FYNNEI. The CDR3 runs to 16 residues. CDR3 sequence (DNA): TGTGCCAGCAGTGATGTGACAAGCCTTAATCCAGAGACCCAGTACTTC. Translated, it gives CASSDVTSLNPETQYF.

Only a few counts were recorded for this clonotype. This chain uses TRBV6-1 with TRBJ2-1; D not resolved. This CDR3 contains 11 residues. Germline CDR1 reads MNHNS; CDR2 reads SASEGT. Trimming removed 4 bases at V and 7 bases at J, with 5 bases between. The CDR3 DNA reads TGTGCCAGCAGTGTGAGGAATGAGCAGTTCTTC. This codes for CASSVRNEQFF.

This clonotype was picked up a small number of times. V is TRBV2 and J is TRBJ2-1, with D perhaps assigned TRBD1 or TRBD2 (5 bases each). Trimming took 7 bases from V and 8 from J, leaving 18 bases between them. In germline, CDR1 is SNHLY, CDR2 FYNNEI. The CDR3 runs 14 residues. This chain's CDR3 is CASKLHRLGDEQFF. The CDR3 coding sequence is TGTGCCAGCAAACTCCACAGGCTCGGGGATGAGCAGTTCTTC.

The sample holds many counts of this clonotype. This chain joins TRBV7-2 and TRBJ2-5; the D gene is possibly TRBD2 (6 bases). CDR1 and CDR2 from the germline V gene are SGHTA and FQGNSA. The CDR3 is 13 residues long. V was trimmed by 3 bases and J by 4 bases, leaving 9 bases between them. CDR3 region: CASSLRGRETQYF. The DNA for the CDR3 is TGTGCCAGCAGCTTGCGGGGCAGAGAGACCCAGTACTTC.

This chain links TRBV20-1 with TRBJ2-2; no clear D. The CDR3 is 16 residues long. CDR1 is DFQATT and CDR2 is SNEGSKA in the germline V gene (reference sequence). The germline V and J ends were trimmed by 0 bases and 6 bases, with 17 bases remaining between them. The CDR3 DNA reads as TGCAGTGCTAGAGATTTCAAAGGGATAGAGCCCGGGGAGCTGTTTTTT. Protein: CSARDFKGIEPGELFF.

This clonotype was seen repeatedly, ten times or more. The chain couples TRBV15 to TRBJ1-1; 7 bases agree with TRBD1. This CDR3 has 13 amino acids. J gave up 6 bases and V 6 bases, and 7 bases lay outside the gene matches. CDR1 and CDR2 (germline): LNHNV, YYDKDF (reference sequence). The CDR3 DNA reads TGTGCCACCAGATTCAGGGGGGGAGCTGAAGCTTTCTTT. It is translated as CATRFRGGAEAFF.

This clonotype has more than one count but fewer than ten. The genes are TRBV3-1 and TRBJ2-1; 11 nucleotides agree with TRBD2. The length of the CDR3 is 19 residues. In germline, CDR1 is LGHDT, CDR2 YNNKEL (reference sequence). The V segment lost 1 base and the J segment 5 bases; nucleotides outside the gene matches: 13. The CDR3 region is CASSQGYSGGARYNNEQFF. The CDR3 nucleotides read TGTGCCAGCAGCCAAGGTTATAGCGGGGGGGCCCGCTATAACAATGAGCAGTTCTTC.

The gene calls are TRBV5-1 and TRBJ1-1; D possibly corresponds to TRBD1 (5 bases). V was pared by 0 bases and J by 3 bases, with 12 bases between. The CDR3 is 15 amino acids. CDR1 SGHRS and CDR2 YFSETQ come from the germline V gene. CDR3 coding DNA: TGCGCCAGCAGCTTGGAGGGGCCCCACGACACTGAAGCTTTCTTT. Residues: CASSLEGPHDTEAFF. Looking up the rest from reference TRBV5-1 and TRBJ1-1 gives the full variable domain: KAGVTQTPRYLIKTRGQQVTLSCSPISGHRSVSWYQQTPGQGLQFLFEYFSETQRNKGNFPGRFSGRQFSNSRSEMNVSTLELGDSALYLCASSLEGPHDTEAFFGQGTRLTVV.

This clonotype appeared many times. J is TRBJ1-2 and V is TRBV29-1, with D possibly matching TRBD1 (6 bases). Germline V gene data show CDR1 as SQVTM and CDR2 as ANQGSEA. The CDR3 contains 13 residues. Trimming cost V 3 bases and J 5 bases, with 13 bases left between them. The CDR3 region has the DNA TGCAGCGTTGATAAAGGGGGTCGATATGGCTACACCTTC. Translated, it gives CSVDKGGRYGYTF.

This clonotype was observed at least ten times. The J gene is TRBJ1-5, the V gene TRBV25-1, with 9 bases that match TRBD1. The CDR3 contains 14 residues. Trimming cost V 3 bases and J 7 bases; bases outside gene matches: 4. Per germline, CDR1 MGHDK and CDR2 SYGVNS. The DNA of the CDR3 is TGTGCCAGCAGTGACGGGACAGGGAGACAGCCCCAGCATTTT. Its translation is CASSDGTGRQPQHF.

V is TRBV7-9 and J is TRBJ2-5; D is unresolved. CDR1 is SEHNR, CDR2 FQNEAQ, per germline (reference sequence). This CDR3 has 14 amino acids. V gave up 6 bases and J gave up 1 base, with 12 bases separating them. CDR3 amino acids: CASRSWMSQETQYF. In DNA, the CDR3 is TGTGCCAGCAGGTCTTGGATGAGCCAAGAGACCCAGTACTTC. The full variable domain, with the rest looked up from reference TRBV7-9 and TRBJ2-5, is DTGVSQNPRHKITKRGQNVTFRCDPISEHNRLYWYRQTLGQGPEFLTYFQNEAQLEKSRLLSDRFSAERPKGSFSTLEIQRTEQGDSAMYLCASRSWMSQETQYFGPGTRLLVL.

V and J are TRBV20-1 and TRBJ2-2, with 7 nucleotides matching TRBD1. CDR3 length equals 14 residues. Germline trimming cut 4 bases from V and 4 bases from J; bases unmatched to any gene: 6. Germline V lookup: CDR1 DFQATT, CDR2 SNEGSKA (reference sequence). The DNA of the CDR3 is TGCAGTGCTATAGAACAGGGGACCACCGGGGAGCTGTTTTTT. Its translation: CSAIEQGTTGELFF.

This clonotype appeared a few times. J is TRBJ2-1 and V is TRBV7-9, with D possibly matching TRBD1 (5 bases). Germline V CDR1 and CDR2: SEHNR, FQNEAQ (reference sequence). Between the trimmed V and J ends, which lost 2 bases and 6 bases, there was a span of 11 bases. The CDR3 runs 14 residues. CDR3 amino acids: CASSLKGQGNEQFF. For the CDR3, the DNA is TGTGCCAGCAGCTTAAAAGGGCAGGGCAATGAGCAGTTCTTC. Together with reference TRBV7-9 and TRBJ2-1, the CDR3 gives the full variable domain: DTGVSQNPRHKITKRGQNVTFRCDPISEHNRLYWYRQTLGQGPEFLTYFQNEAQLEKSRLLSDRFSAERPKGSFSTLEIQRTEQGDSAMYLCASSLKGQGNEQFFGPGTRLTVL.

The chain has TRBV7-3 and TRBJ2-3; D unclear. CDR1 is SGHTA, CDR2 FQGTGA, per germline. CDR3 length equals 12 residues. With 3 bases removed from V and 7 bases from J, the gap between germline ends came to 8 bases. The CDR3 region is CASSFDGNTQYF. As DNA, the CDR3 is TGTGCCAGCAGCTTTGACGGAAATACGCAGTATTTT. Filled out from reference TRBV7-3 and TRBJ2-3, the complete variable domain reads GAGVSQTPSNKVTEKGKYVELRCDPISGHTALYWYRQSLGQGPEFLIYFQGTGAADDSGLPNDRFFAVRPEGSVSTLKIQRTERGDSAVYLCASSFDGNTQYFGPGTRLTVL.

CDR3 residues: CSAREKDRFNQPQHF. The CDR3 nucleotides read TGCAGTGCTAGAGAGAAGGACAGATTCAATCAGCCCCAGCATTTT. The chain carries TRBV20-1 and TRBJ1-5; a possible D gene is TRBD1 (6 bases). Germline loops: CDR1 DFQATT, CDR2 SNEGSKA (reference sequence). Trimming cost V 0 bases and J 3 bases, with 12 bases left between them. This CDR3 comprises 15 residues.

The sample holds a few counts of this clonotype. V and J are TRBV7-8 and TRBJ1-1, with no clear D. The CDR3 extends over 11 amino acids. CDR1 SGHVS and CDR2 FQNEAQ come from the germline V gene. V was shortened by 2 bases and J by 7 bases, with 5 bases between the two germline ends. The CDR3 DNA follows: TGTGCCAGCAGCTTACAGTTTGAAGCTTTCTTT. Its protein product is CASSLQFEAFF.

This clonotype occurred a few times. This chain joins TRBV11-2 and TRBJ2-2; 9 nucleotides align to TRBD2. The CDR3 has 17 residues. V shed 7 bases and J 4 bases; nucleotides not matched to a gene: 13. Germline CDR1 SGHAT, CDR2 FQNNGV. The chain's CDR3 is CASTPSLAGSLTGELFF. The CDR3 DNA reads TGTGCCAGCACCCCCTCCCTAGCGGGGAGCCTCACCGGGGAGCTGTTTTTT.

Ten or more counts support this clonotype. The rearrangement uses TRBV9 and TRBJ1-1; D is unresolved. The CDR3 runs 14 residues. Germline CDR1 and CDR2: SGDLS and YYNGEE. Trimming cost V 2 bases and J 0 bases, with 8 bases left between them. CDR3 DNA sequence: TGTGCCAGCAGCGTTACAAGTATGAACACTGAAGCTTTCTTT. This gives the protein CASSVTSMNTEAFF.

In this sample, this clonotype turned up a few times. CDR3 protein: CASSLGVGANQPQHF. In DNA, the CDR3 is TGTGCCAGCAGCTTGGGGGTCGGGGCCAATCAGCCCCAGCATTTT. This chain joins TRBV7-9 and TRBJ1-5; perhaps TRBD1 as D (5 bases). Germline V CDR1 and CDR2: SEHNR, FQNEAQ (reference sequence). This CDR3 comprises 15 residues. Trimming left V 3 bases short and J 3 bases short, with 12 bases between. Drawing the rest from reference TRBV7-9 and TRBJ1-5, the complete variable domain is DTGVSQNPRHKITKRGQNVTFRCDPISEHNRLYWYRQTLGQGPEFLTYFQNEAQLEKSRLLSDRFSAERPKGSFSTLEIQRTEQGDSAMYLCASSLGVGANQPQHFGDGTRLSIL.

The chain has TRBV12-3 or TRBV12-4 and TRBJ1-5, with D perhaps TRBD1 (5 bases). V was clipped by 2 bases and J by 2 bases, with 13 bases between them. The CDR3 is made up of 16 amino acids. Here the CDR3 reads CASSLSSGAGNQPQHF. The CDR3 coding sequence is TGTGCCAGCAGTTTATCTTCCGGGGCCGGCAATCAGCCCCAGCATTTT.

The rearrangement uses TRBV25-1 and TRBJ2-2; tentative D call: TRBD1 (6 bases). CDR1 and CDR2 from the germline V gene are MGHDK and SYGVNS. This CDR3 is built from 16 residues. The V and J ends lost 4 bases and 0 bases respectively, with 12 bases between them. CDR3 sequence reads: CASSVRTASNTGELFF. As DNA, the CDR3 is TGTGCCAGCAGTGTGCGGACAGCTTCGAACACCGGGGAGCTGTTTTTT.

Ten or more counts support this clonotype. The junction differs from germline at one of its ends, possibly a read error. CDR3 in DNA: TGTGCCAGCAGCTTAGGACAGGGGGCAGATACGCAGTATTTT. As protein: CASSLGQGADTQYF. The chain combines TRBV5-1 with TRBJ2-3; 10 nucleotides align to TRBD1. Germline CDR1 and CDR2: SGHRS and YFSETQ. This CDR3 is built from 14 residues.

This clonotype was detected a few times. The chain employs TRBV28 and TRBJ2-1; D remains ambiguous. CDR1 is MDHEN and CDR2 is SYDVKM in the germline V gene. The CDR3 runs to 13 residues. Trimming shortened V by 2 bases and J by 6 bases, and 8 bases separated the two germline ends. The CDR3 sequence: CASSLRWPNEQFF. The CDR3 nucleotides read TGTGCCAGCAGTTTAAGATGGCCCAATGAGCAGTTCTTC.

In its sample, this clonotype was seen a few times. This chain links TRBV7-3 with TRBJ2-5; D is unclear. Germline assignment: CDR1 SGHTA and CDR2 FQGTGA. The ends were cut back, 1 base at V and 3 bases at J, with 15 bases in the middle. This CDR3 contains 16 residues. CDR3 sequence (DNA): TGTGCCAGCAGCTTAAACGGACCGCAGGTAGAAGAGACCCAGTACTTC. Translation gives CASSLNGPQVEETQYF.

At least ten counts were recorded for this clonotype. The rearrangement links TRBV7-9 to TRBJ2-5, with a weak D call TRBD1 (6 bases). V lost 7 bases, J lost 0 bases, and 21 bases lay in between. The CDR3 runs to 17 residues. From germline, CDR1 is SEHNR and CDR2 FQNEAQ (reference sequence). Here the CDR3 DNA reads TGTGCCAGCACCCTCTTGACCGGGACACAAAACCAAGAGACCCAGTACTTC. The encoded protein is CASTLLTGTQNQETQYF.

This clonotype was detected a few times. V and J are TRBV6-5 and TRBJ2-3; TRBD1 aligns across 7 bases. V trimming: 7 bases; J trimming: 6 bases; junction bases outside the gene matches: 16. The CDR3 sequence is 16 residues long. Germline CDR1 MNHEY, CDR2 SVGAGI. The CDR3 DNA sequence: TGTGCCAGCATCAAGAGGAAGGGGGCTTTGTCCGATACGCAGTATTTT. Its translation is CASIKRKGALSDTQYF.

The chain uses TRBV19 and TRBJ2-3; D perhaps matches TRBD1 (7 bases). CDR3 size: 15 residues. With 3 bases removed from V and 4 bases from J, the gap between germline ends came to 14 bases. Germline V gene lookup returns CDR1 LNHDA and CDR2 SQIVND (reference sequence). The CDR3 here is CASSIAGGMADTQYF. As DNA, the CDR3 is TGTGCCAGTAGTATTGCAGGGGGGATGGCAGATACGCAGTATTTT.

The rearrangement joins TRBV12-3 or TRBV12-4 to TRBJ2-6; D not resolved. The CDR3 runs 14 residues. The V and J ends lost 3 bases and 0 bases respectively, with 3 bases between them. CDR3 in DNA: TGTGCCAGCAGTTTTGCCTCTGGGGCCAACGTCCTGACTTTC. Translated: CASSFASGANVLTF.

The genes are TRBV6-2 or TRBV6-3 and TRBJ1-1; a weak D match, TRBD1 (5 bases). V lost 2 bases and J lost 4, with 8 bases in between. The CDR3 is 13 residues long. CDR1 MNHEY and CDR2 SVGEGT come from the germline V gene. The CDR3 is CASSYNRPTEAFF. Written as DNA, the CDR3 is TGTGCCAGCAGTTACAACAGGCCCACTGAAGCTTTCTTT.